The 23 T cell receptor beta chains in this list originate from one sample, sequenced in a study of identical twins. TCRdb ran MiXCR on the 5' RACE reads and lists one entry per CDR3 protein. The sample includes under 250,000 distinct CDR3 sequences, around 10% of them seen just once. What was sequenced was memory (CD45RO+) T cells sorted from blood. These receptors all come from a young woman in good health.

This clonotype was seen repeatedly, ten times or more. This chain links TRBV5-1 with TRBJ2-5, with D perhaps TRBD2 (5 bases). V was trimmed by 3 bases and J by 2 bases, leaving 17 bases between them. CDR3 length: 16 amino acids. CDR1 and CDR2 (germline): SGHRS, YFSETQ. The CDR3 DNA is TGCGCCAGCAGCTCCCAACCTGAAGGAGGACAAGAGACCCAGTACTTC. This codes for CASSSQPEGGQETQYF. The variable domain in full, with the rest retrieved from reference TRBV5-1 and TRBJ2-5, is KAGVTQTPRYLIKTRGQQVTLSCSPISGHRSVSWYQQTPGQGLQFLFEYFSETQRNKGNFPGRFSGRQFSNSRSEMNVSTLELGDSALYLCASSSQPEGGQETQYFGPGTRLLVL.

This clonotype was observed a few times. The chain has TRBV10-1 and TRBJ2-1; TRBD2 aligns across 10 bases. Germline values: CDR1 WNHNN, CDR2 SYGVQD (reference sequence). CDR3 size: 16 residues. Trimming at V came to 10 bases and at J to 0 bases, leaving 9 bases not matched to a gene. CDR3 nucleotides: TGCGCCATTCCGGGACTAGCGCCAAGCTCCTACAATGAGCAGTTCTTC. Translation gives CAIPGLAPSSYNEQFF.

The chain uses TRBV28 and TRBJ2-2; D may be TRBD2 (7 bases). V dropped 7 bases and J dropped 9 bases, with 12 bases sitting between them. Germline assignment: CDR1 MDHEN and CDR2 SYDVKM. The CDR3 is made up of 12 amino acids. This CDR3 is CASTSGGRELFF. Written as DNA, the CDR3 is TGTGCCAGCACTTCGGGGGGCAGGGAGCTGTTTTTT. The full variable domain, with the rest looked up from reference TRBV28 and TRBJ2-2, is DVKVTQSSRYLVKRTGEKVFLECVQDMDHENMFWYRQDPGLGLRLIYFSYDVKMKEKGDIPEGYSVSREKKERFSLILESASTNQTSMYLCASTSGGRELFFGEGSRLTVL.

This clonotype was seen at least ten times. This chain joins TRBV20-1 and TRBJ2-7, with 7 bases aligning to TRBD2. V dropped 5 bases and J dropped 6; count of bases not matched to a gene: 10. Germline V CDR1 and CDR2: DFQATT, SNEGSKA (reference sequence). The CDR3 contains 13 residues. CDR3 nucleotide sequence: TGCAGTGCTGCCCGAGGCTGGGGGGGCGAGCAGTACTTC. As protein: CSAARGWGGEQYF.

CDR3 residues: CASSVGGGNSYEQYF. The CDR3 DNA sequence: TGTGCCAGCAGCGTCGGGGGGGGGAACTCCTACGAGCAGTACTTC. The chain joins TRBV9 to TRBJ2-7, with TRBD2 matching over 8 bases. This CDR3 comprises 15 residues. With 2 bases clipped from V and 0 bases from J, the junction kept 4 bases outside the gene matches. The V gene's germline CDR1 is SGDLS and CDR2 YYNGEE.

This clonotype was counted at least ten times. The J gene is TRBJ1-5, the V gene TRBV12-3 or TRBV12-4, with D hard to call. CDR3 size: 15 residues. Trimming pared 0 bases from V and 6 bases from J, leaving 12 bases between. As DNA, the CDR3 is TGTGCCAGCAGTTTAGCGCGGTTGTTTGGTCAGCCCCAGCATTTT. Translation: CASSLARLFGQPQHF.

This clonotype was observed at least ten times. The genes are TRBV7-2 and TRBJ1-2; the D gene is possibly TRBD1 (5 bases). The CDR3 loop spans 13 amino acids. The germline CDR1 and CDR2 sequences are SGHTA and FQGNSA. V was cut by 4 bases and J by 4 bases, with 10 bases left in between. The CDR3, as DNA: TGTGCCAGCAGCTCCGGACACAGCTATGGCTACACCTTC. It is translated as CASSSGHSYGYTF.

V usage is TRBV2 and J usage is TRBJ2-7; D gene ambiguous. There are 12 residues in the CDR3. The V end lost 7 bases, the J end lost 6 bases, and 13 bases lay between the germline ends. Germline assignment: CDR1 SNHLY and CDR2 FYNNEI. CDR3 sequence reads: CASIREIGEQYF. The CDR3 DNA reads TGTGCCAGCATAAGGGAAATCGGCGAGCAGTACTTC.

This clonotype has more than one count but fewer than ten. The chain recombines TRBV19 with TRBJ2-1; 8 positions match TRBD2. Trimming removed 4 bases from V and 7 bases from J; junction bases left unmatched: 12. Looked up from germline, CDR1 is LNHDA and CDR2 is SQIVND (reference sequence). The CDR3 is 16 amino acids. CDR3 amino acids: CASSTIALAERNEQFF. The DNA for the CDR3 is TGTGCCAGTAGTACTATAGCACTAGCGGAGAGGAATGAGCAGTTCTTC.

This clonotype appeared a few times. CDR3 sequence reads: CSSSVIYNEQFF. In nucleotides, the CDR3 is TGCAGCTCTAGCGTGATCTACAATGAGCAGTTCTTC. The J gene is TRBJ2-1, the V gene TRBV20-1, with a weak D call TRBD2 (6 bases). Germline lookup yields CDR1 DFQATT and CDR2 SNEGSKA (reference sequence). The CDR3 loop spans 12 amino acids.

In its sample, this clonotype was seen many times. This rearrangement joins TRBV11-2 to TRBJ2-2, with D uncertain. This CDR3 has 13 residues. CDR1 is SGHAT, CDR2 FQNNGV, per germline. The V end lost 5 bases, the J end lost 2 bases, and 6 bases lay between the germline ends. The CDR3 loop is CASSLLNTGELFF. The CDR3 nucleotides are TGTGCCAGCAGCCTGCTAAACACCGGGGAGCTGTTTTTT.

The chain joins TRBV4-3 to TRBJ2-1; 7 nucleotides agree with TRBD1. The CDR3 covers 15 residues. Germline CDR1 reads LGHNA; CDR2 reads YSLEER. V lost 4 bases and J lost 4; bases outside the gene matches: 7. The CDR3 here is CASSRNRDSYNEQFF. The CDR3 coding sequence is TGCGCCAGCAGCCGTAACCGGGACAGTTACAATGAGCAGTTCTTC.

The sample holds a few counts of this clonotype. This chain connects TRBV20-1 to TRBJ2-7, with D unclear. The CDR3 loop spans 12 amino acids. Germline V gene data show CDR1 as DFQATT and CDR2 as SNEGSKA (reference sequence). V lost 4 bases and J lost 4, with 11 bases in between. The CDR3 sequence: CSATPLEYEQYF. The CDR3 DNA reads as TGCAGTGCTACCCCCTTAGAGTACGAGCAGTACTTC.

In its sample, this clonotype was seen a few times. This chain joins TRBV7-2 and TRBJ2-5, with 10 bases fitting TRBD2. Looked up from germline, CDR1 is SGHTA and CDR2 is FQGNSA. The CDR3 runs to 17 residues. The trim removed 1 base at V and 1 base at J, leaving 6 bases unmatched. The CDR3: CASSLGGLAGGQETQYF. CDR3 DNA: TGTGCCAGCAGCTTAGGAGGTTTAGCGGGAGGCCAAGAGACCCAGTACTTC.

This clonotype was seen many times. J is TRBJ1-4 and V is TRBV6-1; D may be TRBD1 (5 bases). The CDR3 runs to 15 residues. Trimming cost V 4 bases and J 7 bases, with 16 bases left between them. Germline loops: CDR1 MNHNS, CDR2 SASEGT. The CDR3 spells CASSGGFGEVEKLFF. The CDR3 nucleotides read TGTGCCAGCAGTGGGGGCTTTGGGGAGGTTGAAAAACTGTTTTTT.

This clonotype was recorded a few times. The chain combines TRBV11-3 with TRBJ1-1, with D unresolved. The CDR3 consists of 12 residues. Per the germline V gene, CDR1 is SGHNT and CDR2 is YENEEA. Trimming took off 3 bases at V and 11 bases at J, with 13 bases between the two ends. This CDR3 reads CASSFSGNRAFF. The CDR3 nucleotides read TGTGCCAGCAGCTTTTCCGGGAATCGGGCTTTCTTT.

This clonotype showed up just a few times. This sequence joins TRBV3-1 and TRBJ2-1, with TRBD2 matching over 11 bases. The CDR3 is made up of 17 amino acids. The germline CDR1 and CDR2 sequences are LGHDT and YNNKEL (reference sequence). Trimming cost V 6 bases and J 4 bases; bases outside gene matches: 11. The CDR3 is CASSRNPGTSGYNEQFF. CDR3 DNA sequence: TGTGCCAGCAGTCGTAACCCCGGGACTAGCGGATACAATGAGCAGTTCTTC.

In its sample, this clonotype was seen many times. V usage is TRBV11-3 and J usage is TRBJ2-3; no clear D. The CDR3 sequence is 13 residues long. With 5 bases removed from V and 2 bases from J, the gap between germline ends came to 8 bases. Germline V gene lookup returns CDR1 SGHNT and CDR2 YENEEA. The CDR3 loop is CASSHSTTDTQYF. CDR3 nucleotides: TGTGCCAGCAGCCACTCGACCACAGATACGCAGTATTTT.

The CDR3 here is CASSSDRERGNRSGYTF. The DNA for the CDR3 is TGTGCCAGCAGTTCCGACAGGGAACGGGGGAATCGGAGTGGCTACACCTTC. V and J are TRBV12-3 or TRBV12-4 and TRBJ1-2; the match to TRBD1 covers 7 bases. V gave up 4 bases and J gave up 7 bases; unmatched junction bases: 18. This CDR3 comprises 17 residues.

This clonotype was detected only a few times. The chain couples TRBV5-1 to TRBJ2-3; 10 nucleotides match TRBD2. Per germline, CDR1 SGHRS and CDR2 YFSETQ. The CDR3 loop spans 16 amino acids. The ends lost 4 bases at V and 5 bases at J; junction bases unmatched: 10. CDR3 sequence (DNA): TGCGCCAGCAGCGGGAGCACTAGCGGGATTATAGATACGCAGTATTTT. This translates into CASSGSTSGIIDTQYF. The variable domain in full, with the rest retrieved from reference TRBV5-1 and TRBJ2-3, is KAGVTQTPRYLIKTRGQQVTLSCSPISGHRSVSWYQQTPGQGLQFLFEYFSETQRNKGNFPGRFSGRQFSNSRSEMNVSTLELGDSALYLCASSGSTSGIIDTQYFGPGTRLTVL.

This clonotype has ten or more counts. The CDR3 DNA reads as TGTGCCACCAGTGACCCCCGACAGAACACCGGGGAGCTGTTTTTT. This sequence encodes CATSDPRQNTGELFF. This rearrangement joins TRBV24-1 to TRBJ2-2, with D hard to call. Germline V CDR1 and CDR2: KGHDR, SFDVKD. The CDR3 contains 15 residues. The germline V and J ends were trimmed by 4 bases and 1 base, with 9 bases remaining between them.

The V gene is TRBV20-1, the J gene TRBJ2-7, with TRBD2 identical over 10 bases. V lost 4 bases, J lost 2 bases, and 8 bases stayed unmatched. Per the germline V gene, CDR1 is DFQATT and CDR2 is SNEGSKA (reference sequence). This CDR3 is built from 15 residues. The DNA of the CDR3 is TGCAGTGCTACCGGGGGACTAGCGCGCGCCTACGAGCAGTACTTC. Amino acids: CSATGGLARAYEQYF.

The J gene is TRBJ2-1, the V gene TRBV7-2; TRBD2 matches 8 bases. This CDR3 contains 13 residues. Trimming removed 8 bases from V and 3 bases from J; junction bases left unmatched: 3. The V gene's germline CDR1 is SGHTA and CDR2 FQGNSA. CDR3 amino acids: CASLAGIYNEQFF. The DNA of the CDR3 is TGTGCCAGCTTAGCGGGGATCTACAATGAGCAGTTCTTC.